This T cell receptor (beta chain) originates from a study of cytomegalovirus exposure and HLA in healthy donors. Overall study findings and caveats: It was reported that the classifier diagnosed cytomegalovirus status with high specificity and sensitivity in both the original and validation cohorts.

J was trimmed by 7 bases and V by 4 bases; bases with no gene match: 9. The CDR3 is 14 residues long. Germline V CDR1 and CDR2: SGHVS, FQNEAQ. A note on this clone: Its antigen is unidentified.

Repertoires were generated with immunoSEQ multiplex PCR, while TCRdb's copy carries only in-frame clones and drops some. This sample has some 240,000 clones, with around four fifths found just once. The sequence was obtained from a woman aged 18-29 years in good health and CMV-seronegative. The rearrangement joins TRBV7-8 to TRBJ1-2; 7 nucleotides align to TRBD1. Sequenced material: PBMCs. The CDR3 region is CASSSFRGEGGYTF. CDR3 in DNA: TGTGCCAGCAGCTCGTTCAGGGGGGAGGGTGGCTACACCTTC.